Listed here is a single T cell receptor beta chain. What it recognizes is unknown. This sample is part of a study of cytomegalovirus exposure and HLA in healthy donors. PCR amplification relied on 60 Vbeta primers (plus 13 Jbeta primers). The protocol was immunoSEQ multiplex PCR, while the TCRdb copy is restricted to in-frame clones and leaves out a portion. The table has 120,000 to 150,000 clones, roughly 79% seen once. General observations from the study: In a later analysis, several top co-occurrence clusters appeared linked to parvovirus B19, influenza, CMV and Epstein-Barr virus. Exclusion applied to some V segments, including TRBV6-2 and TRBV6-3, as they were indistinguishable. Later analysis showed most CMV-associated TCR beta chains appearing HLA-restricted.

This CDR3 has 15 amino acids. Germline lookup yields CDR1 SGHDN and CDR2 FVKESK. Trimming pared 2 bases from V and 1 base from J, leaving 11 bases between. The V call is TRBV14, the J call TRBJ2-5, with a weak D call TRBD2 (6 bases). The receptor was isolated from a male donor in good health and CMV-seronegative. Material for sequencing was PBMCs. Here the CDR3 DNA reads TGTGCCAGCAGCCAAATGCTCGGGGGCCAAGAGACCCAGTACTTC. Its protein product is CASSQMLGGQETQYF.